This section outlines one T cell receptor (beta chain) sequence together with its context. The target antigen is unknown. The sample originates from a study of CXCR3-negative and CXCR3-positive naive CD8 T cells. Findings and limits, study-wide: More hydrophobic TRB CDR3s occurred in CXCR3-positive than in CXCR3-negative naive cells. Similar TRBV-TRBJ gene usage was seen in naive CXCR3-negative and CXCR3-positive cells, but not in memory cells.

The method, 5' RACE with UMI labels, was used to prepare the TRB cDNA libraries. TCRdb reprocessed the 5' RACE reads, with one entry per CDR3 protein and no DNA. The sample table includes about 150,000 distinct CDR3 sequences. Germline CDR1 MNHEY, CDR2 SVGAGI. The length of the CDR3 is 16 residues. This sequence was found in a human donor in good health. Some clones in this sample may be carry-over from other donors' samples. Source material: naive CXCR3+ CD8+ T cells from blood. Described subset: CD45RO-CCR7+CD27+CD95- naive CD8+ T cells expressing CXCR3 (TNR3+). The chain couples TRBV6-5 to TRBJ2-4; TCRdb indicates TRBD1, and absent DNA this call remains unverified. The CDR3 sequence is CASSPGLAGAGNIQYF.